Sequencing of this T cell receptor beta chain was carried out in a study of CD8 T cells in ankylosing spondylitis. Study results and limitations: Made up of eight or nine highly homologous variants, a TCR beta motif appeared characteristic of ankylosing spondylitis blood.

V lost 4 bases to trimming and J lost 1 base, with 22 bases between them. The CDR3 sequence is 17 residues long. CDR1 DFQATT and CDR2 SNEGSKA come from the germline V gene (reference sequence). About this clonotype itself: Its target is unknown.

TCRdb passed the 5' RACE reads through MiXCR, listing each CDR3 protein once. The sample lists fewer than 650,000 distinct CDR3 sequences; about 12% were seen once. The TCR originated in a male donor with ankylosing spondylitis. This rearrangement joins TRBV20-1 to TRBJ2-5; D is perhaps TRBD2 (6 bases). Sequencing was done on a sample of blood, either unsorted or a sorted T cell fraction (not recorded which). The CDR3 sequence: CSAKGRRDRFFQETQYF. CDR3 nucleotide sequence: TGCAGTGCTAAGGGGAGGAGGGACCGATTTTTCCAAGAGACCCAGTACTTC.